This passage covers 20 T cell receptor beta chains from one sample sequenced in a study of T cells in Graves' hyperthyroidism and ophthalmopathy. Using RNA transcripts as the source, TCR beta CDR3 regions were amplified. TCR CDR3 underwent first-round RT-PCR with the HTBI primer set. One entry per CDR3 protein results from TCRdb running MiXCR on the multiplex PCR reads. The repertoire holds a few hundred thousand distinct CDR3 sequences, with around 15% as singletons. The source material was blood. The receptors stem from a woman between 40 and 55 years old with Graves' ophthalmopathy.

This chain joins TRBV6-1 and TRBJ2-1; tentative D call: TRBD1 (5 bases). The CDR3 runs to 16 residues. V lost 7 bases and J lost 3, with 19 bases in between. The V gene's germline CDR1 is MNHNS and CDR2 SASEGT. In nucleotides, the CDR3 is TGTGCCAGCACTGGGTCAGCAGGGTGGTACTACAATGAGCAGTTCTTC. Its protein product is CASTGSAGWYYNEQFF.

V is TRBV6-1 and J is TRBJ2-1; D unclear. The germline V gene has CDR1 MNHNS and CDR2 SASEGT. The CDR3 length is 14 residues. The V end was cut by 5 bases, the J end by 4 bases, with 12 bases between. CDR3 coding DNA: TGTGCCAGCAGTCCCCATCCGCCTTACAATGAGCAGTTCTTC. The encoded protein is CASSPHPPYNEQFF.

The chain is built from TRBV10-3 and TRBJ2-3; 7 bases are a match to TRBD2. This CDR3 is 16 amino acids long. V was clipped by 3 bases and J by 5 bases; unmatched bases: 11. Looked up from germline, CDR1 is ENHRY and CDR2 is SYGVKD. The CDR3 DNA reads TGTGCCATCAGTGAACACCTATTGGGGGAGGGAGATACGCAGTATTTT. Amino acid sequence: CAISEHLLGEGDTQYF.

This clonotype was seen repeatedly, ten times or more. V and J are TRBV18 and TRBJ2-4, with 9 bases fitting TRBD1. V was clipped by 4 bases and J by 6 bases; unmatched bases: 10. The germline gives CDR1 KGHSH, CDR2 LQKENI. The CDR3 extends over 16 amino acids. CDR3 coding DNA: TGTGCCAGCTCACGCCTACAGGGGGCTCAGGGAAACATTCAGTACTTC. Translating it yields CASSRLQGAQGNIQYF.

This clonotype was observed a handful of times. A read error is possible here, since a much larger clone lies one base away. This chain joins TRBV20-1 and TRBJ1-1; D call uncertain. CDR1 and CDR2 from the germline V gene are DFQATT and SNEGSKA (reference sequence). V shed 3 bases and J shed 4 bases, with 6 bases lying between them. There are 11 residues in the CDR3. The CDR3: CSARTSTEAFF. The CDR3 bases are TGCAGTGCTAGGACGAGCACTGAAGCTTTCTTT.

The chain joins TRBV3-1 to TRBJ1-2; 12 bases are a match to TRBD1. Germline V gene sequence: CDR1 LGHDT, CDR2 YNNKEL (reference sequence). Trimming took 5 bases from V and 7 from J; bases not matched to a gene: 8. This CDR3 is built from 15 residues. The CDR3 reads CASSYGDRGHLGYTF. The CDR3 region has the DNA TGTGCCAGCAGCTACGGGGACAGGGGGCATCTTGGCTACACCTTC.

CDR3: CASSLGPLGQTNSPLHF. Written as DNA, the CDR3 is TGTGCCAGCAGCTTGGGGCCCCTAGGACAAACCAATTCACCCCTCCACTTT. The J gene is TRBJ1-6, the V gene TRBV5-6; D perhaps matches TRBD1 (5 bases). The CDR3 extends over 17 amino acids. Germline V CDR1 and CDR2: SGHDT, YYEEEE. The V end lost 0 bases, the J end lost 7 bases, and 17 bases lay between the germline ends.

This clonotype was counted many times. The chain is built from TRBV7-9 and TRBJ2-7; 7 nucleotides line up with TRBD2. The V gene end was trimmed by 5 bases and the J gene end by 6 bases; junction bases not matched to a gene: 10. CDR3 length: 14 amino acids. Germline CDR1 reads SEHNR; CDR2 reads FQNEAQ (reference sequence). CDR3 nucleotides: TGTGCCAGCAGCGTTTCCGGGACTACAAGCGAGCAGTACTTC. Translated, it gives CASSVSGTTSEQYF.

This clonotype showed up many times. The chain has TRBV20-1 and TRBJ2-7; TRBD1 is a possible D gene (6 bases). From germline, CDR1 is DFQATT and CDR2 SNEGSKA (reference sequence). CDR3 length: 12 residues. V gave up 7 bases and J gave up 2 bases, with 12 bases separating them. The CDR3 region has the DNA TGCAGTGTTGGACAGCCCCCCTACGAGCAGTACTTC. Protein sequence: CSVGQPPYEQYF.

This clonotype was picked up many times. The rearrangement joins TRBV12-3 or TRBV12-4 to TRBJ2-7, with TRBD1 as a possible D gene (6 bases). V was pared by 1 base and J by 12 bases, with 13 bases between. This CDR3 comprises 12 residues. CDR3 in amino acids: CASSLEIGTRYF. CDR3 coding DNA: TGTGCCAGCAGTTTAGAGATCGGGACAAGGTACTTC.

This clonotype has a handful of counts. The chain links TRBV6-5 to TRBJ2-1; 13 bases match TRBD2. The length of the CDR3 is 17 residues. Germline V gene data show CDR1 as MNHEY and CDR2 as SVGAGI. V dropped 0 bases and J dropped 2; count of bases not matched to a gene: 1. The CDR3 DNA reads TGTGCCAGCAGTTACTCGGGACTAGCGGGGACCTACAATGAGCAGTTCTTC. Residues: CASSYSGLAGTYNEQFF.

The chain is built from TRBV6-2 or TRBV6-3 and TRBJ1-1, with D maybe TRBD1 (5 bases). Germline V lookup: CDR1 MNHEY, CDR2 SVGEGT. The CDR3 extends over 14 amino acids. V dropped 5 bases and J dropped 6 bases, with 16 bases sitting between them. CDR3 region: CASSRGEVPAEAFF. The CDR3 DNA is TGTGCCAGCAGTCGGGGCGAGGTCCCCGCTGAAGCTTTCTTT.

The chain uses TRBV15 and TRBJ2-3; 7 bases match TRBD2. The V segment lost 1 base and the J segment 7 bases; nucleotides outside the gene matches: 11. The CDR3 is made up of 16 amino acids. Germline V lookup: CDR1 LNHNV, CDR2 YYDKDF (reference sequence). CDR3 sequence reads: CATSRGFSGRYNTQYF. The CDR3 nucleotides are TGTGCCACCAGCAGAGGGTTTAGCGGGCGGTACAATACGCAGTATTTT.

The sample holds a few counts of this clonotype. The chain combines TRBV7-8 with TRBJ2-1; maybe TRBD2 (5 bases). Trimming pared 1 base from V and 3 bases from J, leaving 10 bases between. CDR1 SGHVS and CDR2 FQNEAQ come from the germline V gene. This CDR3 is built from 15 residues. CDR3 residues: CASSLGGPRYNEQFF. CDR3 nucleotide sequence: TGTGCCAGCAGCTTAGGCGGGCCCCGCTACAATGAGCAGTTCTTC.

This clonotype has more than one count but fewer than ten. CDR3: CASRRGTGGYTF. The CDR3 bases are TGTGCCAGCAGGAGGGGGACGGGTGGCTACACCTTC. The J gene is TRBJ1-2, the V gene TRBV2; perhaps TRBD1 as D (6 bases). The CDR3 length is 12 residues. V was trimmed by 6 bases and J by 7 bases, leaving 12 bases between them. Germline assignment: CDR1 SNHLY and CDR2 FYNNEI. Full variable domain (rest looked up from reference TRBV2 and TRBJ1-2): EPEVTQTPSHQVTQMGQEVILRCVPISNHLYFYWYRQILGQKVEFLVSFYNNEISEKSEIFDDQFSVERPDGSNFTLKIRSTKLEDSAMYFCASRRGTGGYTFGSGTRLTVV.

This clonotype was counted many times. CDR3 in amino acids: CSSFRAGGNEQFF. The CDR3 DNA reads as TGCAGTTCCTTCAGAGCGGGAGGTAATGAGCAGTTCTTC. The V gene is TRBV20-1, the J gene TRBJ2-1, with 9 bases that match TRBD2. The germline CDR1 and CDR2 sequences are DFQATT and SNEGSKA (reference sequence). The CDR3 extends over 13 amino acids. V was clipped by 8 bases and J by 7 bases; unmatched bases: 9.

The chain couples TRBV29-1 to TRBJ1-1, with 7 bases fitting TRBD1. Per germline, CDR1 SQVTM and CDR2 ANQGSEA. The V and J ends lost 5 bases and 4 bases, in that order; junction bases with no gene match: 4. This CDR3 has 12 residues. The CDR3 here is CSVFDRVTEAFF. DNA of the CDR3: TGCAGCGTTTTCGACAGGGTCACTGAAGCTTTCTTT.

This clonotype occurred many times. This sequence joins TRBV28 and TRBJ2-5; 8 bases are a match to TRBD1. Trimming at V came to 5 bases and at J to 2 bases, leaving 10 bases not matched to a gene. CDR1 and CDR2 (germline): MDHEN, SYDVKM. The CDR3 contains 16 residues. The CDR3 DNA follows: TGTGCCAGCAGTACCTCGAGGACAGGGAAACAAGAGACCCAGTACTTC. This gives the protein CASSTSRTGKQETQYF.

About this clonotype itself: A read error is likely, as this CDR3 ends without the conserved phenylalanine or tryptophan. This chain joins TRBV3-1 and TRBJ2-1; the D is unclear. The V end lost 2 bases, the J end lost 8 bases, and 7 bases lay between the germline ends. The CDR3 extends over 12 amino acids. Germline V gene data show CDR1 as LGHDT and CDR2 as YNNKEL (reference sequence). This CDR3 is CASSQNRDEQFL. In DNA, the CDR3 is TGTGCCAGCAGCCAAAATCGGGATGAGCAGTTCCTC.

In this sample, this clonotype turned up many times. Here the CDR3 reads CASSLVSAGGTYEQYF. Written as DNA, the CDR3 is TGTGCCAGCAGCTTAGTTTCAGCGGGGGGAACCTACGAGCAGTACTTC. This chain links TRBV7-6 with TRBJ2-7, with 9 bases fitting TRBD2. The germline CDR1 and CDR2 sequences are SGHVS and FNYEAQ. J gave up 2 bases and V 1 base, and 6 bases lay outside the gene matches. CDR3 length equals 16 residues. The variable domain in full, with the rest retrieved from reference TRBV7-6 and TRBJ2-7, is GAGVSQSPRYKVTKRGQDVALRCDPISGHVSLYWYRQALGQGPEFLTYFNYEAQQDKSGLPNDRFSAERPEGSISTLTIQRTEQRDSAMYRCASSLVSAGGTYEQYFGPGTRLTVT.